The source of this TCR beta chain is a study of T cell responses to AZD1222 COVID-19 vaccine. Overall study findings and caveats: Clonal diversity was possibly underestimated, and the donors were mostly white British, with more females. Vaccination with two AZD1222 doses was followed by a rise in Spike-specific TCR breadth and depth.

Sequencing used immunoSEQ multiplex PCR; TCRdb keeps in-frame clones, though not all of them. The data show roughly 160,000 clones, around nine tenths seen once. The V gene lost 0 bases and the J gene lost 0 bases, with 7 bases spanning the gap. The CDR3 sequence is 15 residues long. CDR1 SGHRS and CDR2 YFSETQ come from the germline V gene. About this clone itself: Its target is unknown.

This chain uses TRBV5-1 with TRBJ2-1; D gene ambiguous. The sequence was obtained from an adult who received the AZD1222 COVID-19 vaccine. Sequencing used peripheral blood, obtained 28 days after the second AZD1222 dose. CDR3 in DNA: TGCGCCAGCAGCTTGGATGATCGCTCCTACAATGAGCAGTTCTTC. Its translation: CASSLDDRSYNEQFF.